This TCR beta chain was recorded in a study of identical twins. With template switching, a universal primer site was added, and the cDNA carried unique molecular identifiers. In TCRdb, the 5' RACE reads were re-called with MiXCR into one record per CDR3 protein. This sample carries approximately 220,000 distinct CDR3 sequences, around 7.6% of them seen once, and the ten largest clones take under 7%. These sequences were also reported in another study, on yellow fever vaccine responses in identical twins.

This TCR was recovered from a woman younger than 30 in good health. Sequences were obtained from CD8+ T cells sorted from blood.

This chain's CDR3 is CASSLDIGTNYYEQYF. The CDR3 DNA reads as TGCGCCAGCAGCTTGGATATCGGGACAAATTACTACGAGCAGTACTTC. The chain is built from TRBV5-1 and TRBJ2-7, with a tentative D call TRBD1 (6 bases). Trimming removed 0 bases from V and 3 bases from J, with 16 bases in between. Germline CDR1 SGHRS, CDR2 YFSETQ. The CDR3 runs to 16 residues. Full variable domain (rest looked up from reference TRBV5-1 and TRBJ2-7): KAGVTQTPRYLIKTRGQQVTLSCSPISGHRSVSWYQQTPGQGLQFLFEYFSETQRNKGNFPGRFSGRQFSNSRSEMNVSTLELGDSALYLCASSLDIGTNYYEQYFGPGTRLTVT.